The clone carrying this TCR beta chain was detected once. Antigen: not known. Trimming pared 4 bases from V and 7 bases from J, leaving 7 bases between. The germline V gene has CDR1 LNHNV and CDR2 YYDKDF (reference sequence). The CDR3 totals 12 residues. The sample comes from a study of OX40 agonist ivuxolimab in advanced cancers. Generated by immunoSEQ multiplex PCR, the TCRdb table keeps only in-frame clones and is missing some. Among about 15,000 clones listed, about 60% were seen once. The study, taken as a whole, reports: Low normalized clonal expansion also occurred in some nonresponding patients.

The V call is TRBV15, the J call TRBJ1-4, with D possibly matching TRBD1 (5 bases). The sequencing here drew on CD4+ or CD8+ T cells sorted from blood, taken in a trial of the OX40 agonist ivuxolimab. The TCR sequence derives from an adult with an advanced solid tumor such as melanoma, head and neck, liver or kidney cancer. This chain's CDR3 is CATSTGTEKLFF. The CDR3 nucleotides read TGTGCCACCAGCACCGGGACTGAAAAACTGTTTTTT. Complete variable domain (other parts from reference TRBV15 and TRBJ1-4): DAMVIQNPRYQVTQFGKPVTLSCSQTLNHNVMYWYQQKSSQAPKLLFHYYDKDFNNEADTPDNFQSRRPNTSFCFLDIRSPGLGDTAMYLCATSTGTEKLFFGSGTQLSVL.